This T cell receptor (beta chain) was sequenced for a study of Ad26.COV2.S vaccination and SARS-CoV-2 variants. Study details: Trial arm assignment for the donor was COV1001 Ad26.COV2.S. Ad26.COV2.S given intramuscularly, once or twice 56 days apart.

The protocol was immunoSEQ multiplex PCR, while the TCRdb copy is restricted to in-frame clones and leaves out a portion. The top ten clones hold roughly 2% of a sample with fewer than 400,000 clones, about 85% of them seen once. CDR3 size: 15 residues. Germline V gene sequence: CDR1 SGHTS, CDR2 YDEGEE. V lost 0 bases, J lost 8 bases, and 14 bases lay in between. Treatment in this sample: some 20 received Ad26.COV2.S at low or high dose, single or two shots; roughly five received placebo; per-sample allocation not given. Each sample was drawn 63 days after the first injection (of vaccine or placebo). The donor was a Boston adult aged 18-55 years.

The sequences come from peripheral blood, collected in a trial of Ad26.COV2.S vaccine versus placebo. The sequence came from a person aged 18 to 59 who received the Ad26.COV2.S COVID-19 vaccine or a placebo. The chain has TRBV5-8 and TRBJ1-4; D uncertain. DNA of the CDR3: TGTGCCAGCAGCTTGGGGCAGAAAGGAACCGAAAAACTGTTTTTT. Its protein product is CASSLGQKGTEKLFF. Complete variable domain (other parts from reference TRBV5-8 and TRBJ1-4): EAGVTQSPTHLIKTRGQQATLRCSPISGHTSVYWYQQALGLGLQFLLWYDEGEERNRGNFPPRFSGRQFPNYSSELNVNALELEDSALYLCASSLGQKGTEKLFFGSGTQLSVL.